Shown below are 16 T cell receptor beta chains from a single sample sequenced in a study of early T cells in non-severe SARS-CoV-2 infection. TCRdb re-derived calls from the 5' RACE reads in MiXCR, one entry per CDR3 protein. The profile covers about 64,000 distinct CDR3 sequences, with around an eighth appearing a single time and about 1.3% taken by the ten largest. Material: whole blood, obtained at baseline. Every receptor here comes from an adult who was a healthcare worker with PCR-confirmed SARS-CoV-2 infection or an uninfected control (not recorded which).

This chain uses TRBV29-1 with TRBJ1-2, with no clear D. CDR3 length: 9 residues. V lost 1 base, J lost 8 bases, and 2 bases lay in between. Germline lookup yields CDR1 SQVTM and CDR2 ANQGSEA. In nucleotides, the CDR3 is TGCAGCGTTGAAGTCGGCTACACCTTC. It codes for CSVEVGYTF.

This clonotype was observed a few times. The J gene is TRBJ2-1, the V gene TRBV20-1, with D tentatively TRBD1 (6 bases). The CDR3 is 15 residues long. CDR1 DFQATT and CDR2 SNEGSKA come from the germline V gene (reference sequence). V lost 1 base and J lost 2, with 12 bases in between. CDR3 protein: CSARADSSAYNEQFF. The CDR3 bases are TGCAGTGCTAGAGCGGACAGCTCAGCCTACAATGAGCAGTTCTTC.

This rearrangement joins TRBV27 to TRBJ1-2, with D perhaps matching TRBD1 (5 bases). Trimming removed 4 bases from V and 6 bases from J, with 9 bases in between. The CDR3 contains 12 residues. Germline CDR1 and CDR2: MNHEY and SMNVEV (reference sequence). DNA of the CDR3: TGTGCCAGCAGTTCCATCAGGGATGGCTACACCTTC. Translated: CASSSIRDGYTF.

This clonotype was recorded at least ten times. This rearrangement joins TRBV19 to TRBJ2-1; D is possibly TRBD1 (5 bases). The CDR3 totals 16 residues. Germline V gene lookup returns CDR1 LNHDA and CDR2 SQIVND (reference sequence). V shed 4 bases and J shed 0 bases, with 13 bases lying between them. In DNA form, the CDR3 reads TGTGCCAGTAGTAGCCGACAAGGGGCCTCCTACAATGAGCAGTTCTTC. This codes for CASSSRQGASYNEQFF.

This chain uses TRBV11-2 with TRBJ2-1; TRBD2 aligns across 10 bases. This CDR3 is 15 amino acids long. The germline V gene encodes CDR1 SGHAT and CDR2 FQNNGV. J gave up 8 bases and V 5 bases, and 9 bases lay outside the gene matches. The CDR3 sequence: CASSPSGSNFDEQFF. The CDR3 DNA reads as TGTGCCAGCAGCCCTAGCGGGAGTAATTTCGATGAGCAGTTCTTC.

This clonotype was counted only a few times. The chain uses TRBV28 and TRBJ2-5; possible D gene TRBD2, 6 bases. The germline V gene encodes CDR1 MDHEN and CDR2 SYDVKM. Trimming took off 5 bases at V and 5 bases at J, with 18 bases between the two ends. The CDR3 runs to 15 residues. The CDR3 loop is CASSIPITRGETQYF. CDR3 nucleotides: TGTGCCAGCAGTATCCCGATAACTCGGGGGGAGACCCAGTACTTC.

This sequence joins TRBV12-3 or TRBV12-4 and TRBJ2-2, with D possibly matching TRBD2 (6 bases). The CDR3 runs 15 residues. Trimming cost V 7 bases and J 4 bases, with 16 bases left between them. In nucleotides, the CDR3 is TGTGCCAGCAAAGAGGAGGGTACTTCCACCGGGGAGCTGTTTTTT. It codes for CASKEEGTSTGELFF.

This clonotype was found many times. The V gene is TRBV6-2 or TRBV6-3, the J gene TRBJ2-1; no definite D call. In germline, CDR1 is MNHEY, CDR2 SVGEGT. CDR3 length: 15 amino acids. Trimming stripped 0 bases from V and 2 bases from J, with 8 bases between. CDR3 bases: TGTGCCAGCAGTTACTCGATCGAGACCTACAATGAGCAGTTCTTC. It is translated as CASSYSIETYNEQFF.

Many counts were recorded for this clonotype. This chain uses TRBV28 with TRBJ2-1, with TRBD2 matching 9 bases. Germline CDR1 is MDHEN and CDR2 is SYDVKM. The ends lost 3 bases at V and 8 bases at J; junction bases unmatched: 11. The CDR3 is made up of 16 amino acids. DNA of the CDR3: TGTGCCAGCAGTTTGTATGGAGCGGGAGGTCGGTATGAGCAGTTCTTC. Translated, it gives CASSLYGAGGRYEQFF.

This clonotype was observed at least ten times. The chain carries TRBV24-1 and TRBJ1-2, with 9 positions matching TRBD1. From germline, CDR1 is KGHDR and CDR2 SFDVKD. The CDR3 is 14 residues long. V lost 4 bases and J lost 8; bases outside the gene matches: 7. The CDR3 sequence: CATSDPDRGSGYTF. Here the CDR3 DNA reads TGTGCCACCAGTGACCCGGACAGGGGAAGCGGCTACACCTTC.

The chain's CDR3 is CSARTGRVTEAFF. CDR3 nucleotides: TGCAGTGCTCGGACAGGTCGGGTCACTGAAGCTTTCTTT. J is TRBJ1-1 and V is TRBV20-1; TRBD1 agrees at 7 bases. Unmatched junction bases numbered 7, after V lost 5 bases and J lost 4 bases. The CDR3 is 13 amino acids. Germline CDR1 reads DFQATT; CDR2 reads SNEGSKA (reference sequence).

This clonotype was counted ten times or more. The chain links TRBV2 to TRBJ1-3; no definite D call. Trimming stripped 6 bases from V and 0 bases from J, with 9 bases between. The CDR3 runs 14 residues. Germline V CDR1 and CDR2: SNHLY, FYNNEI. The CDR3 region has the DNA TGTGCCAGCAGGGAACCGCTCTCTGGAAACACCATATATTTT. This encodes CASREPLSGNTIYF.

The rearrangement uses TRBV7-8 and TRBJ2-7, with TRBD2 matching over 13 bases. The junction had 3 bases not matched to a gene; V was cut back by 4 bases and J by 3 bases. Germline V gives CDR1 SGHVS, CDR2 FQNEAQ. The CDR3 contains 15 residues. For the CDR3, the DNA is TGTGCCAGCAGCTCAGGGACTAGCGGGAACTACGAGCAGTACTTC. It specifies CASSSGTSGNYEQYF.

This clonotype was counted only a few times. The J gene is TRBJ1-5, the V gene TRBV6-2 or TRBV6-3, with D possibly matching TRBD1 (5 bases). With 1 base removed from V and 7 bases from J, the gap between germline ends came to 17 bases. Looked up from germline, CDR1 is MNHEY and CDR2 is SVGEGT. The CDR3 runs 16 residues. Written as DNA, the CDR3 is TGTGCCAGCAGTTACTTGTCAGGGAGGGCAAAACAGCCCCAGCATTTT. This encodes CASSYLSGRAKQPQHF.

J is TRBJ2-7 and V is TRBV23-1, with D perhaps TRBD2 (5 bases). TRBV23-1 is assigned to the ORF class and has an uncertain function. V shed 0 bases and J shed 0 bases, with 6 bases lying between them. This CDR3 spans 14 amino acids. The CDR3 here is CASSQSRDSYEQYF. CDR3 nucleotides: TGCGCCAGCAGTCAATCCCGGGACTCCTACGAGCAGTACTTC.

This clonotype was detected a few times. The rearrangement links TRBV28 to TRBJ2-7; D ambiguous. Trimming removed 3 bases from V and 2 bases from J, with 17 bases in between. The CDR3 extends over 16 amino acids. Germline V gene lookup returns CDR1 MDHEN and CDR2 SYDVKM. CDR3 loop: CASSLPSPGNAYEQYF. CDR3 bases: TGTGCCAGCAGTTTGCCCTCCCCAGGTAATGCCTACGAGCAGTACTTC.